This T cell receptor beta chain was obtained from a study of CD4 T cell repertoires in COVID-19. Study-wide points: In SARS-CoV and/or HKU1 spike cultures, between 7 and 25% of SARS-CoV-2 clonotypes reappeared. Two or all three memory subsets shared several highly expanded SARS-CoV-2-reactive clonotypes.

J lost 2 bases, V lost 0 bases, and 6 bases had no gene match. There are 18 residues in the CDR3. Germline CDR1 SGHDN, CDR2 FVKESK. Sequencing was done directly on freshly isolated, uncultured memory T cells. Data came from immunoSEQ multiplex PCR; TCRdb stores just in-frame clones and leaves some out. The sample carries over 75,000 clones, roughly 85% recorded once. About this clone: Antigen unknown.

Source: CD4+ T cells from peripheral blood, taken after recovery from COVID-19. This receptor was obtained from a human donor who had COVID-19. The J gene is TRBJ2-1, the V gene TRBV14; 11 nucleotides line up with TRBD2. The CDR3 loop reads CASSQDGTSGPTYNEQFF. CDR3 DNA sequence: TGTGCCAGCAGCCAAGATGGGACTAGCGGACCAACCTACAATGAGCAGTTCTTC. The variable domain in full, completed from reference TRBV14 and TRBJ2-1, reads EAGVTQFPSHSVIEKGQTVTLRCDPISGHDNLYWYRRVMGKEIKFLLHFVKESKQDESGMPNNRFLAERTGGTYSTLKVQPAELEDSGVYFCASSQDGTSGPTYNEQFFGPGTRLTVL.